This TCR beta chain derives from a study of blood T cell repertoires in COVID-19. Study information: Acute and convalescent COVID-19 samples came from the United States, Italy and Spain. PBMCs, B-cell-depleted T cells, or T cells provided the cDNA or gDNA that made up the material.

The Seattle patients, enrolled during active infection, were followed longitudinally. Measured with immunoSEQ multiplex PCR; TCRdb has only the in-frame clones, and not every one. The sample holds roughly 250,000 clones, 80% to 85% seen once. This clonotype originated in a person in their 70s with COVID-19, enrolled during active disease. Input material: peripheral blood.

The CDR3 DNA is TGTGCCAGCAGTTCAATGACAGGGGGCACTGAAGCTTTCTTT. Protein: CASSSMTGGTEAFF. The rearrangement links TRBV6-5 to TRBJ1-1; 9 bases align to TRBD1. Unmatched junction bases numbered 4, after V lost 4 bases and J lost 4 bases. CDR1 is MNHEY, CDR2 SVGAGI, per germline. This CDR3 comprises 14 residues.